What follows are 13 T cell receptor beta chains derived from one specimen sequenced in a study of T cells after posttransplantation cyclophosphamide. Clones were read by immunoSEQ multiplex PCR, and TCRdb kept only the in-frame ones, dropping some. The sample holds around 17,000 clones, around 84% seen once. Controls had myeloablative marrow grafts with methotrexate and calcineurin inhibitor, sampled at 1 year. The sample here was PBMCs, taken after allogeneic stem cell transplant with calcineurin inhibitor and methotrexate. These receptors were collected from a female patient aged 18 to 30 who received an allogeneic stem cell transplant from an unrelated donor, was CMV-positive, and had acute and chronic GVHD. Some of the T cells might come from the graft donor.

V gene TRBV27 combines with J gene TRBJ2-1; the match to TRBD1 covers 9 bases. Trimming took 5 bases from V and 7 from J; bases not matched to a gene: 12. This CDR3 is 16 amino acids long. CDR1 is MNHEY, CDR2 SMNVEV, per germline (reference sequence). In DNA, the CDR3 is TGTGCCAGCAGTCCATACAGGGGGCTCTATTATAATGAGCAGTTCTTC. Protein: CASSPYRGLYYNEQFF.

The V and J genes are TRBV9 and TRBJ2-1, with TRBD2 as a possible D gene (6 bases). V was trimmed by 4 bases and J by 5 bases, leaving 19 bases between them. This CDR3 comprises 16 residues. Germline values: CDR1 SGDLS, CDR2 YYNGEE. The CDR3 spells CASSSSSHLANNEQFF. Here the CDR3 DNA reads TGTGCCAGCAGCTCGTCCTCGCATCTAGCGAACAATGAGCAGTTCTTC.

The rearrangement joins TRBV13 to TRBJ2-6; 11 bases agree with TRBD1. This CDR3 contains 17 residues. The germline V gene encodes CDR1 PRHDT and CDR2 FYEKMQ (reference sequence). Trimming at V came to 5 bases and at J to 4 bases, leaving 7 bases not matched to a gene. The DNA for the CDR3 is TGTGCCAGCAGCCTCGGACAGGGGGCGACCGGGGCCAACGTCCTGACTTTC. It codes for CASSLGQGATGANVLTF.

The V and J genes are TRBV5-4 and TRBJ1-2; the match to TRBD1 covers 8 bases. Germline lookup yields CDR1 SGHNT and CDR2 YYREEE (reference sequence). This CDR3 region has 14 residues. V gave up 1 base and J gave up 7 bases; unmatched junction bases: 6. The CDR3 DNA is TGTGCCAGCAGCTTGAGTCAGGGGGCCGCTGGCTACACCTTC. The encoded protein is CASSLSQGAAGYTF.

This chain uses TRBV7-9 with TRBJ2-1; TRBD2 agrees at 8 bases. This CDR3 contains 15 residues. The germline V gene encodes CDR1 SEHNR and CDR2 FQNEAQ (reference sequence). Trimming cost V 4 bases and J 0 bases; bases outside gene matches: 2. The CDR3 DNA follows: TGTGCCAGCAGCTCCGGGAGGGACTCCTACAATGAGCAGTTCTTC. Translating it yields CASSSGRDSYNEQFF.

The chain carries TRBV6-1 and TRBJ2-1, with TRBD1 identical over 9 bases. With 6 bases clipped from V and 6 bases from J, the junction kept 0 bases outside the gene matches. Germline V CDR1 and CDR2: MNHNS, SASEGT. The CDR3 loop spans 12 amino acids. CDR3 in amino acids: CASRDRGNEQFF. The DNA for the CDR3 is TGTGCCAGCAGGGACAGGGGCAATGAGCAGTTCTTC.

The chain links TRBV13 to TRBJ2-1, with D possibly matching TRBD2 (6 bases). Germline CDR1 reads PRHDT; CDR2 reads FYEKMQ (reference sequence). The CDR3 consists of 13 residues. With 1 base removed from V and 10 bases from J, the gap between germline ends came to 11 bases. CDR3 in DNA: TGTGCCAGCAGCTTAGTGGGTAGCGGAGAGCAGTTCTTC. This translates into CASSLVGSGEQFF.

The V and J genes are TRBV5-1 and TRBJ2-1, with D possibly matching TRBD2 (6 bases). CDR1 and CDR2 (germline): SGHRS, YFSETQ. CDR3 size: 15 residues. V lost 4 bases and J lost 4, with 15 bases in between. CDR3 sequence: CASSVRESTYNEQFF. The CDR3 DNA is TGCGCCAGCAGCGTCCGGGAGTCTACGTACAATGAGCAGTTCTTC.

The chain couples TRBV19 to TRBJ2-5, with 11 bases matching TRBD2. TRBJ2-7 explains the end of the DNA better; the J call may be wrong. Per the germline V gene, CDR1 is LNHDA and CDR2 is SQIVND (reference sequence). The CDR3 has 15 amino acids. This CDR3 is CASSGGLAASYEQYF. The CDR3 coding sequence is TGTGCCAGTAGTGGGGGACTAGCGGCCTCCTACGAGCAGTACTTC.

This sequence joins TRBV2 and TRBJ2-7, with 8 bases lining up with TRBD2. The junction had 2 bases not matched to a gene; V was cut back by 5 bases and J by 2 bases. The CDR3 runs 13 residues. Germline V gene sequence: CDR1 SNHLY, CDR2 FYNNEI. The CDR3 sequence: CASSPGLAYEQYF. For the CDR3, the DNA is TGTGCCAGCAGTCCGGGACTAGCCTACGAGCAGTACTTC.

The CDR3 reads CASNLDREGAYSNQPQHF. Here the CDR3 DNA reads TGTGCCAGTAACCTGGACAGGGAAGGGGCTTATAGCAATCAGCCCCAGCATTTT. This chain links TRBV19 with TRBJ1-5, with TRBD1 matching over 8 bases. V dropped 7 bases and J dropped 0; count of bases not matched to a gene: 14. Germline V gene data show CDR1 as LNHDA and CDR2 as SQIVND (reference sequence). The CDR3 contains 18 residues.

V and J are TRBV7-2 and TRBJ2-7; possibly TRBD1 for D (6 bases). V gave up 5 bases and J gave up 2 bases, with 13 bases separating them. CDR1 and CDR2 from the germline V gene are SGHTA and FQGNSA. The CDR3 is 14 amino acids. The CDR3 sequence: CASSRTDYTYEQYF. Written as DNA, the CDR3 is TGTGCCAGCAGCCGGACAGACTATACCTACGAGCAGTACTTC.

V and J are TRBV11-2 and TRBJ2-7; a possible D gene is TRBD2 (7 bases). The germline V gene has CDR1 SGHAT and CDR2 FQNNGV. With 0 bases removed from V and 8 bases from J, the gap between germline ends came to 14 bases. The CDR3 length is 14 residues. CDR3 nucleotide sequence: TGTGCCAGCAGCTTAGATGGGGGGGCAGGGAAGCAGTACTTC. Its translation is CASSLDGGAGKQYF.